This T cell receptor (beta chain) derives from a study of human T cells and chemical hapten exposure. Study results and limitations: Sensitizing with DPC caused no change in TCRs above 1 in 1000 frequency.

Germline V gene sequence: CDR1 MNHEY, CDR2 SMNVEV (reference sequence). V was trimmed by 5 bases and J by 1 base, leaving 15 bases between them. This CDR3 comprises 16 residues. Time point described: patch test 1, 2 weeks after DPC sensitization. The sample's treatment: therapeutic diphenylcyclopropenone sensitization with weekly scalp DPC. The library attached unique molecular identifiers to individual cDNA molecules. MiXCR, run by TCRdb on the RACE reads, gives a single entry per CDR3 protein. Of tens of thousands of distinct CDR3 sequences listed, roughly 9.5% are singletons. This clonotype was seen repeatedly, ten times or more. Its specificity is not known.

The chain combines TRBV27 with TRBJ2-4, with D perhaps matching TRBD1 (5 bases). The TCR originated in a woman aged 50 to 60 with alopecia areata. Some clones in this sample may be carry-over from other donors' samples. Sequenced material: whole blood, taken in connection with sensitization to the hapten diphenylcyclopropenone (DPC). The CDR3 DNA sequence: TGTGCCAGCAGTATGACAGTAGTCGACGCCAAAAACATTCAGTACTTC. Amino acids: CASSMTVVDAKNIQYF.